Below, 13 T cell receptor beta chains from the same sample are listed, as sequenced in a study of shared clonotypes between healthy human individuals. Sequenced by immunoSEQ multiplex PCR; TCRdb stores in-frame clones only, minus some. The sample lists roughly 2.2 million clones, 85% to 95% occurring once. Sample: naive CD4+ T cells from PBMCs. Subset given: CD45RA+ positively selected. The origin of the receptors is a man younger than 35 in good health. Some clones in this sample may be carry-over from other donors' samples.

The V call is TRBV5-4, the J call TRBJ2-5; 16 nucleotides line up with TRBD2. Germline V CDR1 and CDR2: SGHNT, YYREEE (reference sequence). V gave up 1 base and J gave up 5 bases; unmatched junction bases: 5. CDR3 size: 17 residues. This chain's CDR3 is CASSLLGLAGGQETQYF. Here the CDR3 DNA reads TGTGCCAGCAGCTTGTTGGGACTAGCGGGAGGGCAGGAGACCCAGTACTTC.

This sequence joins TRBV28 and TRBJ1-3; D gene unclear. The germline gives CDR1 MDHEN, CDR2 SYDVKM. Trimming shortened V by 8 bases and J by 1 base, and 6 bases separated the two germline ends. The CDR3 runs 12 residues. The CDR3 DNA follows: TGTGCCAGCCAGACATCTGGAAACACCATATATTTT. The encoded protein is CASQTSGNTIYF.

The V and J genes are TRBV28 and TRBJ1-1, with TRBD1 matching 9 bases. Germline CDR1 is MDHEN and CDR2 is SYDVKM. CDR3 length: 12 residues. V shed 10 bases and J 5 bases; nucleotides not matched to a gene: 5. CDR3 nucleotides: TGTGCCACCGGGACAGGGAGGACTGAAGCTTTCTTT. Encoded protein: CATGTGRTEAFF.

The chain uses TRBV15 and TRBJ2-1, with 9 bases aligning to TRBD2. The CDR3 is 15 amino acids. The V gene end was trimmed by 1 base and the J gene end by 8 bases; junction bases not matched to a gene: 6. CDR1 and CDR2 (germline): LNHNV, YYDKDF (reference sequence). CDR3 sequence (DNA): TGTGCCACCAGCAGAGGGGCTAGCGGGAACGATGAGCAGTTCTTC. This codes for CATSRGASGNDEQFF.

This chain joins TRBV7-2 and TRBJ1-2, with D possibly matching TRBD1 (5 bases). Trimming removed 6 bases from V and 1 base from J, with 12 bases in between. From germline, CDR1 is SGHTA and CDR2 FQGNSA. The CDR3 totals 14 residues. The CDR3 loop is CASRQTRVNYGYTF. The CDR3 DNA sequence: TGTGCCAGCAGACAAACCAGGGTTAACTATGGCTACACCTTC.

The rearrangement joins TRBV9 to TRBJ2-1, with D perhaps TRBD1 (6 bases). With 0 bases removed from V and 2 bases from J, the gap between germline ends came to 12 bases. Germline values: CDR1 SGDLS, CDR2 YYNGEE. The CDR3 runs to 16 residues. For the CDR3, the DNA is TGTGCCAGCAGCGTAGTGGGCAGGGGTCCCTACAATGAGCAGTTCTTC. Its translation is CASSVVGRGPYNEQFF. Looking up the rest from reference TRBV9 and TRBJ2-1 gives the full variable domain: DSGVTQTPKHLITATGQRVTLRCSPRSGDLSVYWYQQSLDQGLQFLIQYYNGEERAKGNILERFSAQQFPDLHSELNLSSLELGDSALYFCASSVVGRGPYNEQFFGPGTRLTVL.

This chain links TRBV5-1 with TRBJ2-1; unclear D gene. Germline CDR1 and CDR2: SGHRS and YFSETQ. The length of the CDR3 is 13 residues. The V end lost 0 bases, the J end lost 10 bases, and 11 bases lay between the germline ends. The CDR3 sequence: CASSLAGRTEQFF. CDR3 DNA: TGCGCCAGCAGCTTGGCAGGCAGAACAGAGCAGTTCTTC.

The V call is TRBV28, the J call TRBJ2-1, with D possibly TRBD2 on 8 matching bases. The CDR3 sequence is 17 residues long. Germline CDR1 and CDR2: MDHEN and SYDVKM. Trimming took 7 bases from V and 1 from J, leaving 20 bases between them. In nucleotides, the CDR3 is TGTGCCAGCAAGGGGACAGCGGGAGAGCGATCCTACAATGAGCAGTTCTTC. Translating it yields CASKGTAGERSYNEQFF.

This chain links TRBV30 with TRBJ1-2; 7 bases map to TRBD1. Germline V gene data show CDR1 as GTSNPN and CDR2 as SVGIG (reference sequence). The trim removed 5 bases at V and 4 bases at J, leaving 10 bases unmatched. There are 14 residues in the CDR3. CDR3 DNA: TGTGCCTGGGCGGGAGGGGGCGCGTCCTATGGCTACACCTTC. Translating it yields CAWAGGGASYGYTF.

For the CDR3, the DNA is TGTGCCAGCAGCCAAGAATTAGCTAGCGGGAGCTGGAATGAGCAGTTCTTC. This gives the protein CASSQELASGSWNEQFF. The V gene is TRBV4-2, the J gene TRBJ2-1; 10 bases align to TRBD2. Unmatched junction bases numbered 9, after V lost 0 bases and J lost 7 bases. The CDR3 is 17 amino acids. Germline CDR1 reads LGHNA; CDR2 reads YNFKEQ.

CDR3 coding DNA: TGTGCCAGTAGTATACAGAGGGGAGGCACTGAAGCTTTCTTT. Translated: CASSIQRGGTEAFF. The rearrangement links TRBV19 to TRBJ1-1; TRBD1 might be the D (5 bases). This CDR3 comprises 14 residues. CDR1 LNHDA and CDR2 SQIVND come from the germline V gene (reference sequence). V dropped 2 bases and J dropped 4 bases, with 11 bases sitting between them. The entire variable domain, with the rest obtained from reference TRBV19 and TRBJ1-1, is as follows: DGGITQSPKYLFRKEGQNVTLSCEQNLNHDAMYWYRQDPGQGLRLIYYSQIVNDFQKGDIAEGYSVSREKKESFPLTVTSAQKNPTAFYLCASSIQRGGTEAFFGQGTRLTVV.

The chain has TRBV9 and TRBJ2-1; unclear D gene. The CDR3 runs to 12 residues. Trimming removed 7 bases from V and 15 bases from J, with 20 bases in between. CDR1 SGDLS and CDR2 YYNGEE come from the germline V gene. This chain's CDR3 is CASEDWFGFLFF. CDR3 nucleotides: TGTGCCAGCGAAGACTGGTTCGGGTTTCTGTTCTTC.

In the case of this clone: This CDR3 is also generated by other DNA sequences in the sample. The chain is built from TRBV19 and TRBJ2-7; 13 bases agree with TRBD2. Germline CDR1 is LNHDA and CDR2 is SQIVND (reference sequence). V gave up 1 base and J gave up 4 bases; unmatched junction bases: 4. The CDR3 consists of 16 residues. The CDR3 sequence is CASSIGTSGSSYEQYF. DNA of the CDR3: TGTGCCAGTAGTATAGGGACTAGCGGGAGTTCTTACGAGCAGTACTTC.